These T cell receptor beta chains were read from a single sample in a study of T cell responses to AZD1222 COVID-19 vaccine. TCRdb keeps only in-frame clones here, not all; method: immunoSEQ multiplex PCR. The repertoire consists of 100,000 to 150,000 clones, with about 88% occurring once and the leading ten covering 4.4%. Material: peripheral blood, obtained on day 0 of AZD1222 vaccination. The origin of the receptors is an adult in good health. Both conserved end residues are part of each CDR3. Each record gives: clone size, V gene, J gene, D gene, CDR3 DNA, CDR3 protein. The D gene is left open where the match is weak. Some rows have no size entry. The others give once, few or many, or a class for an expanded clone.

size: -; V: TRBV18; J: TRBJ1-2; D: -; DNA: TGTGCCAGCGCTGACCAGTCCGCTAACTATGGCTACACCTTC; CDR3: CASADQSANYGYTF
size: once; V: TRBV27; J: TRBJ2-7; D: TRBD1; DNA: TGTGCCAGCAGTTTATCTGGGACAGGGGGCGGCGAGCAGTACTTC; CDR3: CASSLSGTGGGEQYF
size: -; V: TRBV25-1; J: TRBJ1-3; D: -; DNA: TGTGCCAGCAGTGATTACCCTGGAGGCTCTGGAAACACCATATATTTT; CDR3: CASSDYPGGSGNTIYF
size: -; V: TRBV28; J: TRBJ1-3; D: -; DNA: TGTGCCAGCAGTGACCGGGGGGGGGTAAACACCATATATTTT; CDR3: CASSDRGGVNTIYF
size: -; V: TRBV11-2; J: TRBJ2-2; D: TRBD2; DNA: TGTGCCAGCAGCCAGAATATAGGCGGGAGAGGGACCGGGGAGCTGTTTTTT; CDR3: CASSQNIGGRGTGELFF
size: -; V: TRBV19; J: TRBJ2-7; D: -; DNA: TGTGCCAGTAGTATATTACTGGGCGAGCAGTACTTC; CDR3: CASSILLGEQYF
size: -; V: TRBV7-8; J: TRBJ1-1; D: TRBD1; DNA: TGTGCCAGCAGCTTAGAGGGGGCGAACACTGAAGCTTTCTTT; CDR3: CASSLEGANTEAFF
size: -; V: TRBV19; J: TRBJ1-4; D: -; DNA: TGTGCCAGTAGTATGGCCCCCGGACAACTGTTTTTT; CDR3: CASSMAPGQLFF
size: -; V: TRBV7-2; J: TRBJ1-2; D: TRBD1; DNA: TGTGCCAGCAGCTCGACAGGGTACTATGGCTACACCTTC; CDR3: CASSSTGYYGYTF
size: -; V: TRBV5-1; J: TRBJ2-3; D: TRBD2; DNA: TGCGCCAGCAGCTGGGCCGGGGGGGAAAGCGCCGTTGAGCAGTATTTT; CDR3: CASSWAGGESAVEQYF
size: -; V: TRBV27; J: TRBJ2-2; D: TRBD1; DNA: TGTGCCAGCAGTACCCCGTATCGGACAGGGGACACCGGGGAGCTGTTTTTT; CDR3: CASSTPYRTGDTGELFF
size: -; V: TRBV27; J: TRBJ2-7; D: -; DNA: TGTGCCAGCAGCCGGGACTCTAGACCCTACGAGCAGTACTTC; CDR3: CASSRDSRPYEQYF
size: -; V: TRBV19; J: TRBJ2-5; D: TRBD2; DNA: TGTGCCAGTAGTAGCCGACTAGCGGGGGGGACTGGAGAGACCCAGTACTTC; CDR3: CASSSRLAGGTGETQYF
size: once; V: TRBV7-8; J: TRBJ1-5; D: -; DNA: TGTGCCAGCAGCGATCCGGGGAACCGAGACAATCAGCCCCAGCATTTT; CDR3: CASSDPGNRDNQPQHF
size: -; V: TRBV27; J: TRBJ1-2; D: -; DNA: TGTGCCAGCAGCTGGACAGTTTTCGACGGCTACACCTTC; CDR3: CASSWTVFDGYTF
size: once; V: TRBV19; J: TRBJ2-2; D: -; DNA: TGTGCCAGTAGAAGAACCGGGGAGCTGTTTTTT; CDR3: CASRRTGELFF
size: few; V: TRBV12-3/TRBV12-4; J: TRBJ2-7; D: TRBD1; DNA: TGTGCCAACCCGGGACAGGGGGCCTACGAGCAGTACTTC; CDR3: CANPGQGAYEQYF
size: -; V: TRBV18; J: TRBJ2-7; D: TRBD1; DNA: TGTGCCAGCTCACCAATGAGGGGGCAGGCCTACGAGCAGTACTTC; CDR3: CASSPMRGQAYEQYF
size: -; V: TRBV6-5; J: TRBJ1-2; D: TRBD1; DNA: TGTGCCAGCAGGGGAGGGGGCGAGGATGGCTACACCTTC; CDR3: CASRGGGEDGYTF
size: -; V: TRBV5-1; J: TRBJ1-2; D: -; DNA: TGCGCCAGCAGCTTGGGTCCGGGCCTCTATGGCTACACCTTC; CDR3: CASSLGPGLYGYTF
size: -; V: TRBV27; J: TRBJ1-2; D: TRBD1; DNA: TGTGCCAGCAGTGACAGGGGTTACGGCTACACCTTC; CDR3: CASSDRGYGYTF
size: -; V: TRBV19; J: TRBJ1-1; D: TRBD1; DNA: TGTGCCAGTACCATAGGGGGCAGGGCGAACACTGAAGCTTTCTTT; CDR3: CASTIGGRANTEAFF
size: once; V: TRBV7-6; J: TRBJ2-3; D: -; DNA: TGTGCCAGCAGCTTACAAGGGGGGGCTAGCACAGATACGCAGTATTTT; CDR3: CASSLQGGASTDTQYF
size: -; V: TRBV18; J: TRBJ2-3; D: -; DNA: TGTGCCAGCTCATCCAGTACAGATACGCAGTATTTT; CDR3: CASSSSTDTQYF
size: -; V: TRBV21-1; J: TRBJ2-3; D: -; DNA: TGTGCCAGCAGCAACTGTGCGGGGGATAGCACAGATACGCAGTATTTT; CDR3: CASSNCAGDSTDTQYF
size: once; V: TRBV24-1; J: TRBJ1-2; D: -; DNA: TGTGCCACCAGTGACCCCAGCCTCGGGAACTATGGCTACACCTTC; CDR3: CATSDPSLGNYGYTF
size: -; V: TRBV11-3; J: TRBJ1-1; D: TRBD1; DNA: TGTGCCAGCAGCGTTATTACAGGGGCTGAAGCTTTCTTT; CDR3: CASSVITGAEAFF
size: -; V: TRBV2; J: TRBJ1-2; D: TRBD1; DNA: TGTGCCAGCAGTGAGAGGGGCACAGGGGTGGGGTATGGCTACACCTTC; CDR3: CASSERGTGVGYGYTF
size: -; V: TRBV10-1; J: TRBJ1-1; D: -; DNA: TGCGCCAGCAGTGTGGGACAGAACACTGAAGCTTTCTTT; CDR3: CASSVGQNTEAFF
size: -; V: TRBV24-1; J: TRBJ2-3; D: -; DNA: TGTGCCACCAGTGATCAACAGGGCGGCACAGATACGCAGTATTTT; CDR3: CATSDQQGGTDTQYF
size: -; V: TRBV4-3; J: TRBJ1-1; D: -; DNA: TGCGCCAGCAGCCAAGCGACTCAGGGATACTGGAACACTGAAGCTTTCTTT; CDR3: CASSQATQGYWNTEAFF
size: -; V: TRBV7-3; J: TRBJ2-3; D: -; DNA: TGTGCCAGCAGCCGACAGGACCCCACAGATACGCAGTATTTT; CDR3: CASSRQDPTDTQYF
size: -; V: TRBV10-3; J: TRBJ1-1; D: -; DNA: TGTGCCGCCAATCAGGGGAACACTGAAGCTTTCTTT; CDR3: CAANQGNTEAFF
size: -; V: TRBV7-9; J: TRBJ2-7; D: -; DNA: TGTGCCAGCAGCTTAGGGCAGGGAGGCGAGCAGTACTTC; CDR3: CASSLGQGGEQYF
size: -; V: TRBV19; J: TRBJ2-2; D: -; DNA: TGTGCCAGTAGTATCAAGGCGAACACCGGGGAGCTGTTTTTT; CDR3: CASSIKANTGELFF
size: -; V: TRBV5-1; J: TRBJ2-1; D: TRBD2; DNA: TGCGCCAGCAGTCCCGGGACTAGCTCCTACAATGAGCAGTTCTTC; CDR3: CASSPGTSSYNEQFF
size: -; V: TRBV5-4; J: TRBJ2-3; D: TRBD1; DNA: TGTGCCAGCAGCTTGGGGACAGGGGGCCGGGCAGATACGCAGTATTTT; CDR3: CASSLGTGGRADTQYF
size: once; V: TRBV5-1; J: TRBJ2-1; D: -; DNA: TGCGCCAGCAGCTTGGACTCGGGGTACAATGAGCAGTTCTTC; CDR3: CASSLDSGYNEQFF
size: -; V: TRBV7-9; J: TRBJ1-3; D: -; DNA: TGTGCCAGCAGTTCACTCTGGGTCGCGGGGAGCTCTGGAAACACCATATATTTT; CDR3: CASSSLWVAGSSGNTIYF
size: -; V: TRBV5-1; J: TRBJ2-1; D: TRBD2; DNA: TGCGCCAGCAGCTTGGGAGCCGGGGGGAGCTCCTACAATGAGCAGTTCTTC; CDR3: CASSLGAGGSSYNEQFF
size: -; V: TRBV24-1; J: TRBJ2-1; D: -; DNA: TGTGCCACCAGGGAGGGGGACGGGGTTTACAATGAGCAGTTCTTC; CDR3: CATREGDGVYNEQFF
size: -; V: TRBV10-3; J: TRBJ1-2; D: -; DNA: TGTGCCATCAGTGAGTCGTTGGACCAAGGCTATGGCTACACCTTC; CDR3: CAISESLDQGYGYTF
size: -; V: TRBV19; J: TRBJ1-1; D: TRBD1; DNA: TGTGCCAGTACCCTACGTACGACAGGGTCTCGAACTGAAGCTTTCTTT; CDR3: CASTLRTTGSRTEAFF
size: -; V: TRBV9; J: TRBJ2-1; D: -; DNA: TGTGCCAGCAGCGTAGTCGCACAGGGTGCCTACAATGAGCAGTTCTTC; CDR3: CASSVVAQGAYNEQFF
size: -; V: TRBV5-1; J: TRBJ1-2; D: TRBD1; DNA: TGCGCCAGCGGAACGGGGACAGCCTATGGCTACACCTTC; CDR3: CASGTGTAYGYTF
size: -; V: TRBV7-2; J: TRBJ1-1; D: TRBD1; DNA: TGTGCCAGCAGCTTATACCGGGACAGGGGTTGGGCTTTCTTT; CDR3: CASSLYRDRGWAFF
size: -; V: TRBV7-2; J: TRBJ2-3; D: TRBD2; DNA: TGTGCCAGCAGCTTAGAATCTAGCGGGACTAGCACAGATACGCAGTATTTT; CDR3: CASSLESSGTSTDTQYF
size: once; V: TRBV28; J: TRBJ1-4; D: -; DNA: TGTGCCAGCGGGAATGCCGGGACGGGGGAAAAACTGTTTTTT; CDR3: CASGNAGTGEKLFF
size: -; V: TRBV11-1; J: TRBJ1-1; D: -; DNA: TGTGCCAGCAGCCCTCGGGCCGGCATGGGTACTGAAGCTTTCTTT; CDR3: CASSPRAGMGTEAFF
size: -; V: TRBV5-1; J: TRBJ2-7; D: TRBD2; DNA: TGCGCCAGCAGCTTGTGGGGGGGAGTCGGGTACGAGCAGTACTTC; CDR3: CASSLWGGVGYEQYF